The rows below give T cell receptor beta chains drawn from one sample of a study of identical twins. TCRdb re-analysed the 5' RACE reads in MiXCR, keeping a single row per CDR3 protein. The sample lists 500,000 to 600,000 distinct CDR3 sequences; under 25% were seen once. Another study also made use of these data, one on T cells expressing NK-cell markers.

Sequences were obtained from CD4+ T cells sorted from blood. Source of these receptors: a woman younger than 35 in good health. The CDR3 runs from the conserved cysteine through the conserved F or W. D genes are given only for firm matches. Some rows have no size entry. The others give once, few or many, or a class for an expanded clone.

D gene,V gene,J gene,clone size,CDR3 protein,CDR3 DNA
.,TRBV18,TRBJ2-1,.,CASSLRTSLGEQFF,TGTGCCAGCTCCCTCCGGACCAGTTTGGGGGAGCAGTTCTTC
.,TRBV3-1,TRBJ2-5,.,CASRPSSQETQYF,TGTGCTAGCAGGCCCAGCTCCCAAGAGACCCAGTACTTC
.,TRBV5-1,TRBJ2-7,.,CASSLAVQGSIF,TGCGCCAGCAGCTTGGCCGTTCAGGGCTCCATCTTC
.,TRBV3-1,TRBJ2-7,.,CAVAGDSTYEQYF,TGTGCCGTCGCCGGGGACTCGACCTACGAGCAGTACTTC
TRBD2,TRBV6-1,TRBJ2-3,.,CASRTGTSRGGTQYF,TGTGCCAGCAGGACCGGGACTAGCCGGGGTGGTACGCAGTATTTT
.,TRBV6-5,TRBJ1-1,few,CASSYSKDTEAFF,TGTGCCAGCAGTTACTCTAAGGACACTGAAGCTTTCTTT
TRBD1,TRBV5-1,TRBJ2-5,.,CASSLGDRGSQETQYF,TGCGCCAGCAGCTTGGGGGACAGGGGGTCCCAAGAGACCCAGTACTTC
TRBD2,TRBV9,TRBJ2-7,many,CASSVGEGRGEQYF,TGTGCCAGCAGCGTAGGGGAGGGTAGGGGCGAGCAGTACTTC
.,TRBV20-1,TRBJ2-5,few,CSARNQETQYF,TGCAGTGCGCGGAATCAAGAGACCCAGTACTTC
TRBD2,TRBV2,TRBJ2-1,many,CASGGVEQFF,TGTGCGAGCGGGGGCGTTGAGCAGTTCTTC
.,TRBV12-3/TRBV12-4,TRBJ2-6,few,CASTVYRGAVGANVLTF,TGTGCCAGCACCGTGTACCGGGGGGCAGTCGGGGCCAACGTCCTGACTTTC
.,TRBV10-3,TRBJ2-3,.,CAISLVQGADTQYF,TGTGCCATCAGTCTTGTTCAGGGAGCGGATACGCAGTATTTT
.,TRBV3-1,TRBJ1-1,.,CASSQDGRQTEAFF,TGTGCCAGCAGCCAAGATGGCAGGCAGACTGAAGCTTTCTTT
.,TRBV5-1,TRBJ1-1,.,CASSSGPLPGDTEAFF,TGCGCCAGCAGCTCTGGGCCCTTACCTGGGGACACTGAAGCTTTCTTT
TRBD2,TRBV29-1,TRBJ2-3,.,CSVAGTSGSKVSTDTQYF,TGCAGCGTTGCCGGGACTAGCGGGAGTAAGGTTTCTACAGATACGCAGTATTTT
.,TRBV7-9,TRBJ2-1,few,CASSKGGSGVYNEQFF,TGTGCCAGCAGCAAAGGAGGTTCAGGGGTCTACAATGAGCAGTTCTTC
TRBD1,TRBV7-2,TRBJ1-1,.,CASSLQGASSEAFF,TGTGCCAGCAGCTTACAGGGGGCAAGCAGCGAAGCTTTCTTT
.,TRBV2,TRBJ1-1,.,CASSQTGSEAFF,TGTGCCAGCAGTCAAACAGGGAGTGAAGCTTTCTTT
.,TRBV7-9,TRBJ2-7,few,CASSFYGAGVGEQYF,TGTGCCAGCAGCTTTTATGGGGCTGGCGTCGGCGAGCAGTACTTC
.,TRBV2,TRBJ1-3,.,CASSEQGGGNTIYF,TGTGCCAGCAGTGAACAGGGTGGCGGAAACACCATATATTTT
.,TRBV5-1,TRBJ1-1,.,CASSGGTLNTEAFF,TGCGCCAGCAGCGGCGGGACACTGAACACTGAAGCTTTCTTT
TRBD2,TRBV11-3,TRBJ2-5,.,CASSPPGGAWTQYF,TGTGCCAGCAGCCCCCCCGGGGGGGCCTGGACCCAGTACTTC
TRBD2,TRBV5-1,TRBJ2-5,.,CASSMGPQRGHQGTQYF,TGCGCCAGCAGCATGGGTCCACAGCGGGGCCACCAAGGGACCCAGTACTTC
.,TRBV20-1,TRBJ2-3,.,CSARDGGAGTQYF,TGCAGTGCTAGAGATGGGGGGGCGGGCACGCAGTATTTT
TRBD2,TRBV5-1,TRBJ2-7,once,CASSRGQGSRLGTSGRDYEQYF,TGCGCCAGCAGTAGGGGACAGGGGTCGCGCCTTGGGACTAGCGGGAGAGACTACGAGCAGTACTTC
.,TRBV4-3,TRBJ1-2,.,CASSQDLGDLPPYGYTF,TGCGCCAGCAGCCAAGATCTTGGGGACCTCCCGCCCTATGGCTACACCTTC